This TCR beta chain was obtained from a study of blood T cell repertoires in COVID-19. Some clones are missing from TCRdb's copy, which holds only in-frame ones; the method was immunoSEQ multiplex PCR. The sample lists 200,000 to 250,000 clones; 83% were seen once. V was pared by 0 bases and J by 4 bases, with 8 bases between. The CDR3 extends over 14 amino acids. Germline-derived CDR1 and CDR2 are SGHNT and YYREEE (reference sequence). Input material: PBMCs or T cells enriched from blood (not recorded which). The origin of this receptor is a woman aged 45-59 years who had been exposed to COVID-19. The chain uses TRBV5-4 and TRBJ2-1; D is undetermined. As DNA, the CDR3 is TGTGCCAGCAGCTTGGACTTCCGTTACAATGAGCAGTTCTTC. Translating gives CASSLDFRYNEQFF.